The next 2 T cell receptor beta chains were all read from a single sample in a study of blood T cell repertoires in COVID-19. Data came from immunoSEQ multiplex PCR; TCRdb stores just in-frame clones and leaves some out. Of fewer than 350,000 clones in the sample, more than 80% are singletons; the top ten hold roughly 7%. Sample: peripheral blood. The receptors stem from a woman aged 25 to 45 with COVID-19, enrolled during active disease.

This chain joins TRBV18 and TRBJ1-5; TRBD1 agrees at 7 bases. CDR1 is KGHSH, CDR2 LQKENI, per germline. V lost 4 bases to trimming and J lost 1 base; unmatched junction nucleotides: 7. The CDR3 extends over 16 amino acids. The CDR3, as DNA: TGTGCCAGCTCACTTTCGACAGGGAACAGCAATCAGCCCCAGCATTTT. Protein: CASSLSTGNSNQPQHF.

This rearrangement joins TRBV12-3 or TRBV12-4 to TRBJ2-7; TRBD1 might be the D (6 bases). The CDR3 totals 13 residues. Deletions cut 6 bases from V and 4 bases from J, with 13 bases between. Here the CDR3 DNA reads TGTGCCAGCAGGGGGGCCGCGAGATACGAGCAGTACTTC. Translated: CASRGAARYEQYF.